This record looks at one TCR beta chain sequence and its context. The V gene's germline CDR1 is LGHDT and CDR2 YNNKEL (reference sequence). Trimming cost V 4 bases and J 1 base; bases outside gene matches: 6. The CDR3 runs to 18 residues. Authors' processing steps: Reference gene primer amplification in the assay estimated nucleated cell counts. Assay used: immunoSEQ multiplex PCR; TCRdb lists only in-frame clones, some missing. Clonal size and the V and J genes are those of that table, whereas D and trimming came from the DNA. The table records 300,000 or so clones, 80% to 90% of them present only once. The data derive from a study of blood T cell repertoires in COVID-19. Study-wide context: The study drew acute and convalescent COVID-19 samples from the United States, Italy and Spain. T cells, B-cell-depleted T cells, or PBMCs supplied cDNA or gDNA.

The receptor comes from a woman younger than 30 who had recovered from COVID-19. The chain carries TRBV3-1 (or the pseudogene TRBV3-2) and TRBJ2-6, with 11 bases identical to TRBD2. Specimen: PBMCs or T cells enriched from blood (not recorded which). DNA of the CDR3: TGTGCCAGCAGCCCGGGACTAGCGGTAAAATCTGGGGCCAACGTCCTGACTTTC. It yields the protein CASSPGLAVKSGANVLTF.